The 10 T cell receptor beta chains below were found in one sample sequenced in a study of B cell selection in AIRE deficiency. Sorting defined conventional CD4 T cells as CD4+CD127+. TCRdb's table, derived via immunoSEQ multiplex PCR, lists solely in-frame clones and lacks some. Here the sample spans under 25,000 clones, about 97% being singletons. Sample: conventional CD4+ T cells sorted from PBMCs. The receptor set was obtained from a human donor with AIRE deficiency.

The rearrangement links TRBV4-2 to TRBJ1-5; D is possibly TRBD1 (5 bases). V gave up 5 bases and J gave up 7 bases, with 15 bases separating them. The CDR3 runs to 14 residues. Germline CDR1 LGHNA, CDR2 YNFKEQ. Here the CDR3 DNA reads TGTGCCAGCAGCGCTGACACTCAGGGACAGCCCCAGCATTTT. This translates into CASSADTQGQPQHF.

The chain joins TRBV2 to TRBJ2-2; 7 nucleotides match TRBD1. The germline V gene has CDR1 SNHLY and CDR2 FYNNEI. This CDR3 is 13 amino acids long. J lost 5 bases, V lost 6 bases, and 3 bases had no gene match. CDR3 DNA sequence: TGTGCCAGCAGCCTGACAGGGACCGGGGAGCTGTTTTTT. This translates into CASSLTGTGELFF.

This clone was seen a few times. This chain connects TRBV18 to TRBJ1-6; D is ambiguous. From germline, CDR1 is KGHSH and CDR2 LQKENI. CDR3 length equals 13 residues. V lost 3 bases and J 17 bases, leaving 17 bases between the germline ends. The chain's CDR3 is CASSPAEASGFHF. The CDR3 region has the DNA TGTGCCAGCTCACCTGCGGAGGCTTCGGGGTTCCACTTT.

V and J are TRBV7-2 and TRBJ2-5; D possibly corresponds to TRBD1 (6 bases). The CDR3 runs 13 residues. V dropped 8 bases and J dropped 9 bases, with 19 bases sitting between them. Germline V gene sequence: CDR1 SGHTA, CDR2 FQGNSA. The CDR3 protein is CASGIGQGSAQYF. The CDR3 DNA is TGTGCCAGCGGAATCGGCCAGGGGTCGGCCCAGTACTTC.

This chain connects TRBV5-5 to TRBJ1-1, with a possible D match to TRBD1 (5 bases). Trimming removed 4 bases from V and 6 bases from J, with 13 bases in between. Germline CDR1 and CDR2: SGHKS and YYEKEE (reference sequence). The CDR3 extends over 13 amino acids. The CDR3 DNA follows: TGTGCCAGCAGCCTGTCCGGGACCCCTGAAGCTTTCTTT. Its translation: CASSLSGTPEAFF. Using reference TRBV5-5 and TRBJ1-1 for the parts outside the CDR3, the full variable domain is DAGVTQSPTHLIKTRGQQVTLRCSPISGHKSVSWYQQVLGQGPQFIFQYYEKEERGRGNFPDRFSARQFPNYSSELNVNALLLGDSALYLCASSLSGTPEAFFGQGTRLTVV.

The genes are TRBV7-3 and TRBJ2-3; 9 bases fit TRBD2. This CDR3 has 17 amino acids. Germline CDR1 reads SGHTA; CDR2 reads FQGTGA. With 5 bases clipped from V and 2 bases from J, the junction kept 11 bases outside the gene matches. The chain's CDR3 is CASSPIAGDPITDTQYF. CDR3 nucleotide sequence: TGTGCCAGCAGCCCGATAGCGGGAGACCCTATCACAGATACGCAGTATTTT. The whole variable domain, filled in from reference TRBV7-3 and TRBJ2-3, reads GAGVSQTPSNKVTEKGKYVELRCDPISGHTALYWYRQSLGQGPEFLIYFQGTGAADDSGLPNDRFFAVRPEGSVSTLKIQRTERGDSAVYLCASSPIAGDPITDTQYFGPGTRLTVL.

The chain is built from TRBV5-1 and TRBJ1-6; 8 bases agree with TRBD1. This CDR3 is built from 16 residues. Germline V gives CDR1 SGHRS, CDR2 YFSETQ. V shed 4 bases and J 5 bases; nucleotides not matched to a gene: 8. In DNA, the CDR3 is TGCGCCAGCAGCAAGGGCCCGACAGGGGATAATTCACCCCTCCACTTT. Translated: CASSKGPTGDNSPLHF.

For the CDR3, the DNA is TGTGCCAGCAGCGTCGGAGCCTCAAACTACGAGCAGTACTTC. This translates into CASSVGASNYEQYF. The chain couples TRBV9 to TRBJ2-7, with no clear D. Trimming removed 2 bases from V and 3 bases from J, with 12 bases in between. The CDR3 is 14 residues long. The germline V gene encodes CDR1 SGDLS and CDR2 YYNGEE.

The chain couples TRBV28 to TRBJ2-6, with D hard to call. The germline V and J ends were trimmed by 7 bases and 1 base, with 5 bases remaining between them. CDR3 size: 13 residues. CDR1 MDHEN and CDR2 SYDVKM come from the germline V gene. CDR3 residues: CASTASGANVLTF. The CDR3 DNA reads as TGTGCCAGCACAGCTTCTGGGGCCAACGTCCTGACTTTC.

Worth noting for this clone: At one end the junction does not follow the germline gene, possibly because of a read error. V is TRBV5-3 and J is TRBJ1-6; D is perhaps TRBD1 (5 bases). TRBV5-3 is marked as an open reading frame, function uncertain. The CDR3 has 15 residues. The DNA of the CDR3 is TGTGCCAGCAGCTTCTTGGTCCAGGGAAATTCACCCCTCCACTTT. It is translated as CASSFLVQGNSPLHF.